Each of the 11 T cell receptor beta chains below was sequenced from the same sample in a study of CD8 T cells in ankylosing spondylitis. Study-level findings and limits: A TCR beta motif made of eight highly homologous variants seemed typical of ankylosing spondylitis blood.

Their target antigens are unknown. TCRdb fed the 5' RACE reads into MiXCR, producing one record per CDR3 protein. The data hold about 220,000 distinct CDR3 sequences, with more than 5.5% observed a single time. Sequencing used blood, either unsorted or a sorted T cell fraction (not recorded which). These receptors came from a male donor with ankylosing spondylitis.

This clonotype appeared many times. The V gene is TRBV5-6, the J gene TRBJ2-3, with 7 bases aligning to TRBD2. The V and J ends lost 4 bases and 2 bases, in that order; junction bases with no gene match: 1. CDR3 length: 13 amino acids. Per germline, CDR1 SGHDT and CDR2 YYEEEE. The CDR3 reads CASSGRVTDTQYF. CDR3 bases: TGTGCCAGCAGCGGGAGGGTCACAGATACGCAGTATTTT.

This clonotype was seen many times. The rearrangement joins TRBV4-3 to TRBJ1-1, with D maybe TRBD1 (5 bases). This CDR3 has 17 residues. V was trimmed by 0 bases and J by 5 bases, leaving 19 bases between them. CDR1 and CDR2 from the germline V gene are LGHNA and YSLEER. The CDR3 spells CASSQDPGERADTEAFF. The CDR3 coding sequence is TGCGCCAGCAGCCAAGATCCGGGGGAAAGGGCGGATACTGAAGCTTTCTTT.

This clonotype was seen repeatedly, ten times or more. The V call is TRBV6-2 or TRBV6-3, the J call TRBJ2-1; unclear D gene. Trimming took off 1 base at V and 7 bases at J, with 5 bases between the two ends. The germline gives CDR1 MNHEY, CDR2 SVGEGT. The CDR3 extends over 12 amino acids. In DNA, the CDR3 is TGTGCCAGCAGTTACTATGTGAATGAGCAGTTCTTC. Residues: CASSYYVNEQFF.

The sample holds many counts of this clonotype. The chain combines TRBV7-3 with TRBJ2-1; 8 bases are a match to TRBD2. The CDR3 contains 15 residues. Germline CDR1 SGHTA, CDR2 FQGTGA. After removal of 3 bases from V and 5 bases from J, the junction contained 6 bases not matched to a gene. The CDR3 reads CASSFSGGTNNEQFF. The CDR3 DNA reads TGTGCCAGCAGCTTCTCGGGGGGGACGAACAATGAGCAGTTCTTC.

This clonotype appeared a few times. The rearrangement uses TRBV6-5 and TRBJ1-1, with unresolved D. V lost 0 bases and J 1 base, leaving 15 bases between the germline ends. The V gene's germline CDR1 is MNHEY and CDR2 SVGAGI. There are 17 residues in the CDR3. CDR3 coding DNA: TGTGCCAGCAGTTACTCGGTTCGAGGCAGGTCGAACACTGAAGCTTTCTTT. Translating gives CASSYSVRGRSNTEAFF.

This clonotype was counted many times. The chain employs TRBV28 and TRBJ1-5; D unresolved. The CDR3 is 14 residues long. CDR1 is MDHEN, CDR2 SYDVKM, per germline. Between the trimmed V and J ends, which lost 3 bases and 1 base, there was a span of 7 bases. This CDR3 reads CASSFGSSNQPQHF. CDR3 bases: TGTGCCAGCAGTTTCGGCAGCAGCAATCAGCCCCAGCATTTT.

Notes on this clonotype: The junction differs from germline at one of its ends, possibly a read error. CDR3 bases: TGTGCCATCAGCCTTGGGCAGCCTCGGGAAAAACTGTTTTTT. Protein: CAISLGQPREKLFF. The V and J genes are TRBV4-2 and TRBJ1-4; D uncertain. Germline V gene lookup returns CDR1 LGHNA and CDR2 YNFKEQ. The CDR3 is 14 amino acids.

Only a few counts were recorded for this clonotype. V usage is TRBV29-1 and J usage is TRBJ1-2; no reliable D call. Trimming took off 6 bases at V and 3 bases at J, with 11 bases between the two ends. The length of the CDR3 is 12 residues. Germline V gives CDR1 SQVTM, CDR2 ANQGSEA. In nucleotides, the CDR3 is TGCAGCGTAGCCGGGTCTTACTATGGCTACACCTTC. It codes for CSVAGSYYGYTF. The full variable domain, with the rest looked up from reference TRBV29-1 and TRBJ1-2, is SAVISQKPSRDICQRGTSLTIQCQVDSQVTMMFWYRQQPGQSLTLIATANQGSEATYESGFVIDKFPISRPNLTFSTLTVSNMSPEDSSIYLCSVAGSYYGYTFGSGTRLTVV.

This clonotype was seen a few times. The CDR3 is CASSLGRGRNQPQHF. CDR3 coding DNA: TGTGCCAGCAGCTTAGGTCGTGGCAGAAATCAGCCCCAGCATTTT. This chain uses TRBV7-8 with TRBJ1-5; D gene uncertain. Trimming took 1 base from V and 4 from J, leaving 11 bases between them. The CDR3 loop spans 15 amino acids. CDR1 and CDR2 (germline): SGHVS, FQNEAQ.

This clonotype has more than one count but fewer than ten. This sequence joins TRBV11-2 and TRBJ1-1; possible D gene TRBD1, 5 bases. The CDR3 runs to 15 residues. V was clipped by 5 bases and J by 0 bases, with 13 bases between them. Germline-derived CDR1 and CDR2 are SGHAT and FQNNGV. The CDR3 loop is CASSTLRTMNTEAFF. CDR3 coding DNA: TGTGCCAGCAGCACTCTCAGGACAATGAACACTGAAGCTTTCTTT.

This clonotype appeared many times. The rearrangement uses TRBV21-1 and TRBJ1-5. TRBV21-1 counts as a pseudogene. The CDR3 is made up of 17 amino acids. The CDR3 DNA sequence: TGTGCCAGCAGCAAGAAGACCGCGGTCGCGCTAAATCAGCCCCAGCATTTT. Translating gives CASSKKTAVALNQPQHF.